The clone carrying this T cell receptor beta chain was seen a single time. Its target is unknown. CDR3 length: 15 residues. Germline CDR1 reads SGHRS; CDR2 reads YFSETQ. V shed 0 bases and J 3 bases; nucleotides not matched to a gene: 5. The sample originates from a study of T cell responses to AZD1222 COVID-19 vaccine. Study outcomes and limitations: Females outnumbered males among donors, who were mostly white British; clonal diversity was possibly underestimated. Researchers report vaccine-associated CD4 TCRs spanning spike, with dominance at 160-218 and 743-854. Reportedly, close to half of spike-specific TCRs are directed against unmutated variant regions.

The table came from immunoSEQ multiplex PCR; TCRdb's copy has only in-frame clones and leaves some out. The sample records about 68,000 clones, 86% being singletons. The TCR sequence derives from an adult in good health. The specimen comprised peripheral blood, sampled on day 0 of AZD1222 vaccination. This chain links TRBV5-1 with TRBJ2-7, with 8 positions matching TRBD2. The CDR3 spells CASSLETGGDYEQYF. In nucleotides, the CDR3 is TGCGCCAGCAGCTTGGAGACCGGGGGGGACTACGAGCAGTACTTC. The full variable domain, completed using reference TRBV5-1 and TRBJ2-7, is KAGVTQTPRYLIKTRGQQVTLSCSPISGHRSVSWYQQTPGQGLQFLFEYFSETQRNKGNFPGRFSGRQFSNSRSEMNVSTLELGDSALYLCASSLETGGDYEQYFGPGTRLTVT.